The rows below give T cell receptor beta chains drawn from one sample of a study of blood T cell repertoires in COVID-19. Sequencing was performed with immunoSEQ multiplex PCR; in TCRdb, only in-frame clones are kept and a portion is missing. The sample holds 25,000 to 35,000 clones, approximately 85% seen once. Sequencing was performed on peripheral blood. These TCRs come from an older man with active COVID-19. Each CDR3 is given with its conserved first and last residue. A D gene is named only where the DNA matches it firmly. For some rows the clone size is stated as once, few or many, or as a class when expanded; others skip it.

cdr3_length: 15
v_call: TRBV6-2/TRBV6-3
j_call: TRBJ2-7
d_call: TRBD2
clone_size: NA
cdr3_nt: TGTGCCAGCAGTCTAGCGGGGTCTAACTCCTACGAGCAGTACTTC
cdr3_aa: CASSLAGSNSYEQYF

cdr3_length: 15
v_call: TRBV12-5
j_call: TRBJ2-3
d_call: TRBD1
clone_size: NA
cdr3_nt: TGTGCTAGTGGACTGGGACAGGCCCTTAGAGATACGCAGTATTTT
cdr3_aa: CASGLGQALRDTQYF

cdr3_length: 15
v_call: TRBV25-1
j_call: TRBJ1-2
d_call: TRBD1
clone_size: few
cdr3_nt: TGTGCCAGCAGTGCCCCAACAGGGGGAATGGGTGGCTACACCTTC
cdr3_aa: CASSAPTGGMGGYTF

cdr3_length: 14
v_call: TRBV5-5
j_call: TRBJ2-7
d_call: TRBD1
clone_size: NA
cdr3_nt: TGTGCCAGCAGCCTCACAGGGGGTGGCTACGAGCAGTACTTC
cdr3_aa: CASSLTGGGYEQYF

cdr3_length: 14
v_call: TRBV19
j_call: TRBJ1-4
d_call: NA
clone_size: few
cdr3_nt: TGTGCCAGTACAGACAGAGCAACTAATGAAAAACTGTTTTTT
cdr3_aa: CASTDRATNEKLFF

cdr3_length: 15
v_call: TRBV7-9
j_call: TRBJ2-5
d_call: TRBD1
clone_size: NA
cdr3_nt: TGTGCCAGCAGCCAGACCGGGACAGGGGTAGAGACCCAGTACTTC
cdr3_aa: CASSQTGTGVETQYF

cdr3_length: 14
v_call: TRBV6-5
j_call: TRBJ1-1
d_call: NA
clone_size: once
cdr3_nt: TGTGCCAGCAGGGGGAGTGCCATGAACACTGAAGCTTTCTTT
cdr3_aa: CASRGSAMNTEAFF

cdr3_length: 14
v_call: TRBV6-6
j_call: TRBJ1-2
d_call: TRBD1
clone_size: once
cdr3_nt: TGTGCCAGCAGCTTCCTGACAGGGGAGTATGGCTACACCTTC
cdr3_aa: CASSFLTGEYGYTF

cdr3_length: 14
v_call: TRBV10-3
j_call: TRBJ1-2
d_call: TRBD1
clone_size: NA
cdr3_nt: TGTGCCATCAGTGAGTCGACAGGGCGCTATGGCTACACCTTC
cdr3_aa: CAISESTGRYGYTF

cdr3_length: 14
v_call: TRBV30
j_call: TRBJ1-1
d_call: TRBD1
clone_size: NA
cdr3_nt: TGTGCCTGGAGTGCGGGACAGCGGAACACTGAAGCTTTCTTT
cdr3_aa: CAWSAGQRNTEAFF

cdr3_length: 14
v_call: TRBV18
j_call: TRBJ1-4
d_call: NA
clone_size: NA
cdr3_nt: TGTGCCAGCTCACCAGCCAAAACAGATGAAAAACTGTTTTTT
cdr3_aa: CASSPAKTDEKLFF

cdr3_length: 15
v_call: TRBV6-5
j_call: TRBJ1-5
d_call: TRBD1
clone_size: few
cdr3_nt: TGTGCCAGCAGTTACAACAGGGGGCCGGGTCAGCCCCAGCATTTT
cdr3_aa: CASSYNRGPGQPQHF

cdr3_length: 15
v_call: TRBV6-5
j_call: TRBJ2-2
d_call: TRBD1
clone_size: NA
cdr3_nt: TGTGCCAGCAGCCCGCTAGCAGGGGGACCCGGGGAGCTGTTTTTT
cdr3_aa: CASSPLAGGPGELFF

cdr3_length: 18
v_call: TRBV10-3
j_call: TRBJ2-1
d_call: TRBD2
clone_size: once
cdr3_nt: TGTGCCATCAGTGAGACCCCCGGGGGGGCGGTCTCCTACAATGAGCAGTTCTTC
cdr3_aa: CAISETPGGAVSYNEQFF

cdr3_length: 14
v_call: TRBV28
j_call: TRBJ1-1
d_call: NA
clone_size: NA
cdr3_nt: TGTGCCAGCTCAAAGATGAGGAGGAACACTGAAGCTTTCTTT
cdr3_aa: CASSKMRRNTEAFF

cdr3_length: 15
v_call: TRBV7-2
j_call: TRBJ2-3
d_call: TRBD2
clone_size: NA
cdr3_nt: TGTGCCAGCAGCGCCCGGGACTACAGCACAGATACGCAGTATTTT
cdr3_aa: CASSARDYSTDTQYF

cdr3_length: 14
v_call: TRBV2
j_call: TRBJ2-7
d_call: NA
clone_size: NA
cdr3_nt: TGTGCCAGCAGTGATTCGGTAGTATCCAACGAGCAGTACTTC
cdr3_aa: CASSDSVVSNEQYF

cdr3_length: 14
v_call: TRBV7-5
j_call: TRBJ2-5
d_call: NA
clone_size: once
cdr3_nt: TGTGTCAGCAGGGGGGGACAGGGATCGGGTAGCCAGTACTTC
cdr3_aa: CVSRGGQGSGSQYF

cdr3_length: 15
v_call: TRBV7-8
j_call: TRBJ1-2
d_call: TRBD1
clone_size: NA
cdr3_nt: TGTGCCAGCAGCCCTTCCGGGACAGGGGGCTATGGCTACACCTTC
cdr3_aa: CASSPSGTGGYGYTF

cdr3_length: 12
v_call: TRBV11-2
j_call: TRBJ1-1
d_call: NA
clone_size: NA
cdr3_nt: TGTGCCAGCAGCTTAGATCGGGAGCGCACTTTCTTT
cdr3_aa: CASSLDRERTFF

cdr3_length: 18
v_call: TRBV7-8
j_call: TRBJ2-3
d_call: TRBD1
clone_size: NA
cdr3_nt: TGTGCCAGCGGATACCACCATGGCGGGACAGGGGAGACAGATACGCAGTATTTT
cdr3_aa: CASGYHHGGTGETDTQYF

cdr3_length: 16
v_call: TRBV19
j_call: TRBJ2-2
d_call: TRBD2
clone_size: NA
cdr3_nt: TGTGCCAGTAGTATACAGCGGGGGGCAGGGACCGGGGAGCTGTTTTTT
cdr3_aa: CASSIQRGAGTGELFF

cdr3_length: 18
v_call: TRBV7-9
j_call: TRBJ2-3
d_call: TRBD2
clone_size: NA
cdr3_nt: TGTGCCAGCAGCTCCCAGCCCCCCGGAGCGGGGGCCCTGGATACGCAGTATTTT
cdr3_aa: CASSSQPPGAGALDTQYF

cdr3_length: 13
v_call: TRBV6-1
j_call: TRBJ2-3
d_call: NA
clone_size: NA
cdr3_nt: TGTGCCAGCAGTGAAGTGGCCACAGATACGCAGTATTTT
cdr3_aa: CASSEVATDTQYF

cdr3_length: 16
v_call: TRBV5-1
j_call: TRBJ2-5
d_call: NA
clone_size: NA
cdr3_nt: TGCGCCAGCAGCTGGCTACCGACAGATTCCACGGAGACCCAGTACTTC
cdr3_aa: CASSWLPTDSTETQYF

cdr3_length: 13
v_call: TRBV3-1/TRBV3-2
j_call: TRBJ2-7
d_call: NA
clone_size: NA
cdr3_nt: TGTGCCAGCAGCCAGGGGGCAGCGACCGAGCAGTACTTC
cdr3_aa: CASSQGAATEQYF

cdr3_length: 15
v_call: TRBV27
j_call: TRBJ2-1
d_call: NA
clone_size: NA
cdr3_nt: TGTGCCAGCAGTCTACAGGGGGGGACCTACAATGAGCAGTTCTTC
cdr3_aa: CASSLQGGTYNEQFF

cdr3_length: 20
v_call: TRBV27
j_call: TRBJ1-6
d_call: TRBD1
clone_size: few
cdr3_nt: TGTGCCAGCAGTTTCTATGAGGGGGCCAGGCTAGGGTCCTATAATTCACCCCTCCACTTT
cdr3_aa: CASSFYEGARLGSYNSPLHF

cdr3_length: 15
v_call: TRBV7-9
j_call: TRBJ2-5
d_call: NA
clone_size: NA
cdr3_nt: TGTGCCAGCGTATCCCCCAGGACTCACCAAGAGACCCAGTACTTC
cdr3_aa: CASVSPRTHQETQYF